This T cell receptor (beta chain) was captured in a study of regulatory T cells in long-lasting Graves disease. Study as a whole: For under 3 months, newly diagnosed Graves' patients had been taking antithyroid drugs. Study observations and caveats: In persistent patients, shared public clonotypes (around 2,500) outnumbered those in new patients (almost 1,000).

CDR3 length: 12 residues. Germline V lookup: CDR1 SEHNR, CDR2 FQNEAQ (reference sequence). V lost 2 bases to trimming and J lost 4 bases, with 5 bases between them. This clonotype was seen repeatedly, ten times or more. The antigen is not known. Time point: newly diagnosed GD, antithyroid drugs for less than 3 months. The TCR library was made from RNA that had been extracted from PBMCs in TRIzol. Patients were from an endocrinology department in Xi'an, China. TCR beta libraries were built with iRepertoire HTBI primers and Arm-PCR of CDR3 regions. MiXCR was run by TCRdb on the multiplex PCR reads, yielding one entry per CDR3 protein. The sample carries 200,000 to 250,000 distinct CDR3 sequences, around 20% recorded once.

The TCR sequence derives from a female donor with Graves disease. The chain employs TRBV7-9 and TRBJ1-2; D may be TRBD1 (5 bases). Sequenced material: peripheral blood mononuclear cells (PBMCs), taken at new diagnosis, from a patient treated with antithyroid drugs. The CDR3 DNA reads TGTGCCAGCAGCTTACAGGGCTATGGCTACACCTTC. Protein sequence: CASSLQGYGYTF.